This is a list of T cell receptor beta chains from one sample in a study of cytomegalovirus exposure and HLA in healthy donors. The table came from immunoSEQ multiplex PCR; TCRdb's copy has only in-frame clones and leaves some out. This sample carries about 150,000 clones, 75% of them seen once, and the ten largest clones take around 11%. Material for sequencing was PBMCs. Receptor source: a man aged 18 to 30 in good health and CMV-seropositive. Both conserved end residues are part of each CDR3. A D gene is named only where the DNA matches it firmly. The listing skips clone size in some rows; elsewhere it reads once, few, many or a size class.

cdr3_nt cdr3_aa j_call d_call clone_size v_call
TGTGCCATCAGGGGACCCGGACTAGCGGGGTTAAATGAGCAGTTCTTC CAIRGPGLAGLNEQFF TRBJ2-1 TRBD2 once TRBV10-3
TGTGCCAGCACCACTGGGGCCAACGTCCTGACTTTC CASTTGANVLTF TRBJ2-6 NA NA TRBV28
TGTGCCAGCAGTTTTAACGGCGGGAGAATCTACAATGAGCAGTTCTTC CASSFNGGRIYNEQFF TRBJ2-1 TRBD2 NA TRBV28
TGTGCCAGCAGCCAATTCCACGGGGCTGAAGCTTTCTTT CASSQFHGAEAFF TRBJ1-1 NA NA TRBV14
TGTGCCAGCAGGGAAAAGCACTACGAGCAGTACTTC CASREKHYEQYF TRBJ2-7 NA NA TRBV2
TGTGCCAGCAGTCTAAAAAGGACACTCGGCCTGAACACTGAAGCTTTCTTT CASSLKRTLGLNTEAFF TRBJ1-1 NA NA TRBV27
TGTGCCAGCAGTTCGGTCAGGGGGAACACTGAAGCTTTCTTT CASSSVRGNTEAFF TRBJ1-1 NA NA TRBV6-5
TGTGCCAGTAGTATACAAGGGGCAAGCTCTGGGGCCAACGTCCTGACTTTC CASSIQGASSGANVLTF TRBJ2-6 NA NA TRBV19
TGTGCCAGCAGTTCCCGACTAGCGGGTGTATCTCCCTACGAGCAGTACTTC CASSSRLAGVSPYEQYF TRBJ2-7 TRBD2 NA TRBV7-6
TGTGCCAGCGTGGGGGGAACTGAAAAACTGTTTTTT CASVGGTEKLFF TRBJ1-4 NA NA TRBV6-6
TGTGCCAGCAGCCCCCGAGGCTCCCAACTAGCCGCTACGGATGAGCAGTACTTC CASSPRGSQLAATDEQYF TRBJ2-7 NA NA TRBV11-2
TGTGCCAGCAGCGGACAGGAATGGTACGAGCAGTACTTC CASSGQEWYEQYF TRBJ2-7 TRBD1 few TRBV7-9
TGTGCCATCAGTGAGTGGACAGAAGCACCCTATGGCTACACCTTC CAISEWTEAPYGYTF TRBJ1-2 NA NA TRBV10-3
TGTGCCAGCAGCCTGGGACTAGCGGGACACCAAGAGACCCAGTACTTC CASSLGLAGHQETQYF TRBJ2-5 TRBD2 NA TRBV9
TGTGCCAGCAGCTCCGCCATGGGGGCAGGGCGGGTTGAAGCTTTCTTT CASSSAMGAGRVEAFF TRBJ1-1 NA NA TRBV11-2
TGTGCCAGCAAAACGGGACAGGTTCCCTACAATGAGCAGTTCTTC CASKTGQVPYNEQFF TRBJ2-1 TRBD1 once TRBV6-1
TGTGCCATCAGTGAGGTGTGGGGACAGGGACATTATAATTTGATGAACACTGAAGCTTTCTTT CAISEVWGQGHYNLMNTEAFF TRBJ1-1 TRBD1 NA TRBV10-3
TGTGCCAGCAGGAAAGGGGGACAGGAGTACGAGCAGTACTTC CASRKGGQEYEQYF TRBJ2-7 TRBD1 NA TRBV6-5
TGTGCCAGCAGCTTAACATATAACAGGGGGCGCACAGATACGCAGTATTTT CASSLTYNRGRTDTQYF TRBJ2-3 TRBD1 NA TRBV7-3
TGTGCCAGCAGCCTAACTAGCGGGTACGACACCGGGGAGCTGTTTTTT CASSLTSGYDTGELFF TRBJ2-2 TRBD2 once TRBV9
TGCGCCAGCAGCTTGGAAGCGGCAAGCCCCTACGAGCAGTACTTC CASSLEAASPYEQYF TRBJ2-7 NA NA TRBV5-1
TGTGCCAGCAGTTTATCTACCCAGGGCCAAGAGACCCAGTACTTC CASSLSTQGQETQYF TRBJ2-5 NA NA TRBV27